What follows are 16 T cell receptor beta chains derived from one specimen sequenced in a study of blood T cell repertoires in COVID-19. TCRdb's table, derived via immunoSEQ multiplex PCR, lists solely in-frame clones and lacks some. The repertoire holds roughly 240,000 clones, with 80% to 90% as singletons. Sequenced input: PBMCs or T cells enriched from blood (not recorded which). The receptor source for this set is a woman in her thirties or forties who had been exposed to COVID-19.

This chain connects TRBV28 to TRBJ1-4, with D possibly TRBD1 on 5 matching bases. CDR3 length: 11 amino acids. V lost 11 bases and J lost 7, with 11 bases in between. Germline V gene data show CDR1 as MDHEN and CDR2 as SYDVKM. CDR3 sequence: CAGQGGEKLFF. The CDR3 nucleotides read TGTGCCGGGCAGGGAGGTGAAAAACTGTTTTTT.

The chain combines TRBV11-2 with TRBJ2-7; D unresolved. The V gene lost 4 bases and the J gene lost 6 bases, with 7 bases spanning the gap. Germline-derived CDR1 and CDR2 are SGHAT and FQNNGV. The CDR3 loop spans 11 amino acids. CDR3 DNA: TGTGCCAGCAGCTGGTCAGGCGAGCAGTACTTC. This sequence encodes CASSWSGEQYF.

The CDR3 sequence is CASSSRTGTGELFF. CDR3 nucleotides: TGTGCCAGTAGTTCTCGGACAGGTACCGGGGAGCTGTTTTTT. This rearrangement joins TRBV19 to TRBJ2-2, with 7 bases identical to TRBD1. The length of the CDR3 is 14 residues. The J segment lost 5 bases and the V segment lost 5 bases, leaving 5 bases of the junction unmatched. Per the germline V gene, CDR1 is LNHDA and CDR2 is SQIVND (reference sequence).

The chain's CDR3 is CSVGTSGAEGEQFF. The CDR3 bases are TGCAGCGTAGGGACTAGCGGGGCCGAGGGTGAGCAGTTCTTC. The chain carries TRBV29-1 and TRBJ2-1; 13 nucleotides agree with TRBD2. CDR3 size: 14 residues. Germline CDR1 is SQVTM and CDR2 is ANQGSEA. The J segment lost 9 bases and the V segment lost 6 bases, leaving 8 bases of the junction unmatched.

This chain connects TRBV5-6 to TRBJ1-3; D unresolved. Germline V CDR1 and CDR2: SGHDT, YYEEEE. V was cut by 0 bases and J by 2 bases, with 15 bases left in between. There are 17 residues in the CDR3. In DNA, the CDR3 is TGTGCCAGCAGCTTGGGGCCCCCGGGAGATGCTGGAAACACCATATATTTT. Translation gives CASSLGPPGDAGNTIYF. Using reference TRBV5-6 and TRBJ1-3 for the parts outside the CDR3, the full variable domain is DAGVTQSPTHLIKTRGQQVTLRCSPKSGHDTVSWYQQALGQGPQFIFQYYEEEERQRGNFPDRFSGHQFPNYSSELNVNALLLGDSALYLCASSLGPPGDAGNTIYFGEGSWLTVV.

The chain joins TRBV10-3 to TRBJ2-5, with TRBD1 matching over 8 bases. The trim removed 9 bases at V and 5 bases at J, leaving 8 bases unmatched. Germline V gene lookup returns CDR1 ENHRY and CDR2 SYGVKD. The CDR3 totals 13 residues. CDR3 sequence: CAIAGQGRETQYF. In nucleotides, the CDR3 is TGTGCCATAGCTGGACAGGGTCGGGAGACCCAGTACTTC.

Remarks on this clone: One end of the junction fails to match germline, which may point to a read error. This chain uses TRBV28 with TRBJ1-1; D possibly corresponds to TRBD1 (5 bases). The CDR3 has 12 amino acids. CDR1 is MDHEN and CDR2 is SYDVKM in the germline V gene. Here the CDR3 reads CASSLFTGRLVF. The DNA of the CDR3 is TGTGCCAGCAGTTTATTCACAGGCCGGTTAGTCTTT.

The chain employs TRBV7-2 and TRBJ1-5, with 7 bases fitting TRBD1. CDR3 length: 16 residues. The germline V gene has CDR1 SGHTA and CDR2 FQGNSA. Unmatched junction bases numbered 10, after V lost 5 bases and J lost 3 bases. CDR3 DNA sequence: TGTGCCAGCAGCCGCGCCCGACAGGGCCTCAATCAGCCCCAGCATTTT. Translating it yields CASSRARQGLNQPQHF.

The chain recombines TRBV7-2 with TRBJ1-5; maybe TRBD1 (5 bases). Trimming cost V 5 bases and J 4 bases, with 18 bases left between them. Germline V gene data show CDR1 as SGHTA and CDR2 as FQGNSA. The CDR3 loop spans 16 amino acids. The CDR3 DNA reads as TGTGCCAGCAGCCCGGGAGGTTTCGGGGGAAATCAGCCCCAGCATTTT. Translation gives CASSPGGFGGNQPQHF.

This chain joins TRBV30 and TRBJ2-7; D is possibly TRBD2 (5 bases). CDR3 length: 14 residues. The V end lost 0 bases, the J end lost 3 bases, and 12 bases lay between the germline ends. Germline lookup yields CDR1 GTSNPN and CDR2 SVGIG (reference sequence). Here the CDR3 reads CAWSVLGGGYEQYF. DNA for the CDR3: TGTGCCTGGAGTGTACTCGGAGGAGGCTACGAGCAGTACTTC.

The table lists this clone with a count of one. CDR3 sequence (DNA): TGTGCCAGCAGCGTAGATCTTTACGGGGAGACCCAGTACTTC. This sequence encodes CASSVDLYGETQYF. The genes are TRBV9 and TRBJ2-5; D is ambiguous. CDR1 SGDLS and CDR2 YYNGEE come from the germline V gene. This CDR3 has 14 residues. V lost 0 bases to trimming and J lost 5 bases, with 11 bases between them.

J is TRBJ1-2 and V is TRBV7-8; 10 bases are a match to TRBD1. Germline V gives CDR1 SGHVS, CDR2 FQNEAQ. The CDR3 covers 15 residues. Trimming at V came to 4 bases and at J to 5 bases, leaving 7 bases not matched to a gene. CDR3 region: CASSSGTGAPYGYTF. For the CDR3, the DNA is TGTGCCAGCAGCTCAGGGACAGGGGCCCCTTATGGCTACACCTTC.

V gene TRBV5-1 combines with J gene TRBJ1-1; 7 bases agree with TRBD1. CDR1 and CDR2 (germline): SGHRS, YFSETQ. Trimming took 0 bases from V and 11 from J; bases not matched to a gene: 10. The CDR3 loop spans 14 amino acids. The CDR3 sequence is CASSLANTGEDAFF. DNA for the CDR3: TGCGCCAGCAGCTTGGCAAACACAGGGGAGGACGCTTTCTTT.

CDR3 in amino acids: CASSAPDGTMGEQYF. In nucleotides, the CDR3 is TGCGCCAGCAGCGCCCCAGATGGGACAATGGGCGAGCAGTACTTC. This rearrangement joins TRBV4-1 to TRBJ2-7; D might be TRBD1 (6 bases). Germline V CDR1 and CDR2: MGHRA, YSYEKL. Between the trimmed V and J ends, which lost 5 bases and 6 bases, there was a span of 20 bases. This CDR3 contains 15 residues.

This clone has a single count. V and J are TRBV5-4 and TRBJ2-4, with TRBD1 as a possible D gene (6 bases). This CDR3 has 17 amino acids. With 4 bases removed from V and 0 bases from J, the gap between germline ends came to 17 bases. Germline CDR1 SGHNT, CDR2 YYREEE (reference sequence). In nucleotides, the CDR3 is TGTGCCAGCAGCCGACTTGGCCAGGGGCTAGCCAAAAACATTCAGTACTTC. Amino acid sequence: CASSRLGQGLAKNIQYF. Complete variable domain (other parts from reference TRBV5-4 and TRBJ2-4): ETGVTQSPTHLIKTRGQQVTLRCSSQSGHNTVSWYQQALGQGPQFIFQYYREEENGRGNFPPRFSGLQFPNYSSELNVNALELDDSALYLCASSRLGQGLAKNIQYFGAGTRLSVL.

CDR3 in amino acids: CASSSILPSSGGANEQFF. The CDR3, as DNA: TGTGCCAGCAGCTCAATCCTCCCAAGTAGCGGGGGGGCAAATGAGCAGTTCTTC. The chain recombines TRBV5-8 with TRBJ2-1, with TRBD2 matching 11 bases. This CDR3 region has 18 residues. The ends lost 3 bases at V and 7 bases at J; junction bases unmatched: 15. Looked up from germline, CDR1 is SGHTS and CDR2 is YDEGEE.